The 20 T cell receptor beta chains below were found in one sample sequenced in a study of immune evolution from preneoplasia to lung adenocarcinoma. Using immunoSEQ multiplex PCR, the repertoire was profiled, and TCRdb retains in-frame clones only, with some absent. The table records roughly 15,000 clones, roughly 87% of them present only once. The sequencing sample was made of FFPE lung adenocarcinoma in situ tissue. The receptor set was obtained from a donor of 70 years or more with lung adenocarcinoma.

CDR3 in amino acids: CASSLGNSAYGYTF. Written as DNA, the CDR3 is TGTGCCAGCAGCTTAGGGAATTCGGCCTATGGCTACACCTTC. The V call is TRBV11-3, the J call TRBJ1-2; D call uncertain. The CDR3 is 14 residues long. The V gene lost 1 base and the J gene lost 4 bases, with 10 bases spanning the gap. CDR1 and CDR2 from the germline V gene are SGHNT and YENEEA.

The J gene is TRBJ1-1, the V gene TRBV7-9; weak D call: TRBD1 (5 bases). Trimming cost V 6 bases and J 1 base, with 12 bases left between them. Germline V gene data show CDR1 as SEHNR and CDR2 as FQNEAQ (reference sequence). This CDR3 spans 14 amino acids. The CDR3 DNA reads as TGTGCCAGCAGACAGGCCTCTCCGAACACTGAAGCTTTCTTT. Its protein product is CASRQASPNTEAFF.

The CDR3, as DNA: TGTGCCAGCAGTGATACAGGGCCCAACTCCTACAATGAGCAGTTCTTC. Translation: CASSDTGPNSYNEQFF. The J gene is TRBJ2-1, the V gene TRBV25-1; D might be TRBD1 (6 bases). CDR1 and CDR2 (germline): MGHDK, SYGVNS. Trimming removed 3 bases from V and 0 bases from J, with 12 bases in between. The CDR3 is 16 residues long.

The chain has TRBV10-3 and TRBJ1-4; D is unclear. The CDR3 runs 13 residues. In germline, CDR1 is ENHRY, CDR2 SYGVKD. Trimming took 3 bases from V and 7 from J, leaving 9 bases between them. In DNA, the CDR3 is TGTGCCATCAGTGACGGAAGATTTGAAAAACTGTTTTTT. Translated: CAISDGRFEKLFF.

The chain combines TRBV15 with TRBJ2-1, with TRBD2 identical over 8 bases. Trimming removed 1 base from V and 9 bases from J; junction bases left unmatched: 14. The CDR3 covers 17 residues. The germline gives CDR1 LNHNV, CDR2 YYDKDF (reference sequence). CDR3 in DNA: TGTGCCACCAGCAGAGGGGGGGGGACTAGTTATGGAGGTGAGCAGTTCTTC. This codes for CATSRGGGTSYGGEQFF.

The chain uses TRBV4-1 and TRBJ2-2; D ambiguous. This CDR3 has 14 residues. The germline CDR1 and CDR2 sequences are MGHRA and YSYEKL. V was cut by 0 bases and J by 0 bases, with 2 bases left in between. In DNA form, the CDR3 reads TGCGCCAGCAGCCAAGACACGAACACCGGGGAGCTGTTTTTT. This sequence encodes CASSQDTNTGELFF.

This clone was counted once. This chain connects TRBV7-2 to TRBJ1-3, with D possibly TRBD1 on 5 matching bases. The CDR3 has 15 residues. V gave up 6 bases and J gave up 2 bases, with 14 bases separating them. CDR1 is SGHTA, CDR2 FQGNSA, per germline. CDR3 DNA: TGTGCCAGCAGGTCAAGCAGGGTCCCTGGAAACACCATATATTTT. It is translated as CASRSSRVPGNTIYF.

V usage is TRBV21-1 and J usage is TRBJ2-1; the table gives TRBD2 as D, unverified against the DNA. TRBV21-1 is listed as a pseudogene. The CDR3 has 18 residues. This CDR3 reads CASSKAFKWGVGRAEQFF. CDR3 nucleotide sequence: TGTGCCAGCAGCAAAGCGTTTAAGTGGGGAGTGGGTCGTGCTGAGCAGTTCTTC.

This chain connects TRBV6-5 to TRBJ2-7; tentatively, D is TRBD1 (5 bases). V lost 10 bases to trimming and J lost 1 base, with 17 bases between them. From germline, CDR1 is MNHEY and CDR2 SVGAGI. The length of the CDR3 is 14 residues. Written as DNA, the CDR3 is TGTGCCACCCGCGCCTCCAGGGAATCCTACGAGCAGTACTTC. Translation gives CATRASRESYEQYF.

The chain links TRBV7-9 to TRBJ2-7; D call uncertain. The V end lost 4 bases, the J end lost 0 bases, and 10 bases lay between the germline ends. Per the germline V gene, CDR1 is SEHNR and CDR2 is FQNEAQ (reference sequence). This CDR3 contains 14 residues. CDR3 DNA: TGTGCCAGCAGCTCCAGTGGCAGCTCCTACGAGCAGTACTTC. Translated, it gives CASSSSGSSYEQYF.

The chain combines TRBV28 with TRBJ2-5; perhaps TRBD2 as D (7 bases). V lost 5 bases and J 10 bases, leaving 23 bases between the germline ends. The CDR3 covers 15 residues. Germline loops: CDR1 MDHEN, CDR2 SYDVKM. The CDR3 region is CASSPMGGGNLVQYF. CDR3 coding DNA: TGTGCCAGCAGTCCAATGGGAGGGGGTAATTTGGTCCAGTACTTC. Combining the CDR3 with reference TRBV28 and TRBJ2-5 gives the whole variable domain DVKVTQSSRYLVKRTGEKVFLECVQDMDHENMFWYRQDPGLGLRLIYFSYDVKMKEKGDIPEGYSVSREKKERFSLILESASTNQTSMYLCASSPMGGGNLVQYFGPGTRLLVL.

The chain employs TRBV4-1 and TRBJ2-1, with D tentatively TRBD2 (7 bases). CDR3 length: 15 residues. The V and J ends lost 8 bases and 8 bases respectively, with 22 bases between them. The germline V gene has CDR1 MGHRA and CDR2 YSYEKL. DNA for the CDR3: TGCGCCAGCCGTGATGCTGGGGGGGCGGTCGATGAGCAGTTCTTC. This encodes CASRDAGGAVDEQFF.

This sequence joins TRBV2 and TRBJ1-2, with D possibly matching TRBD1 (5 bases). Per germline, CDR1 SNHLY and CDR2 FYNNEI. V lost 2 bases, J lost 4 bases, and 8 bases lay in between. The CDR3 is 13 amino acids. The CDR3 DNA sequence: TGTGCCAGCAGTGAAACGGGGGGCTATGGCTACACCTTC. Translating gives CASSETGGYGYTF.

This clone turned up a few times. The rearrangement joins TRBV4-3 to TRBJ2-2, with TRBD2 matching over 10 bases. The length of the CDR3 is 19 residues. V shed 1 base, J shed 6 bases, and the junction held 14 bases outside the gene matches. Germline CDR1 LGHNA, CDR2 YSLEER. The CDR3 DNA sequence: TGCGCCAGCAGCCAAGGGGCTAGCGGGAGATTTTGGTCGCCCGGGGAGCTGTTTTTT. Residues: CASSQGASGRFWSPGELFF.

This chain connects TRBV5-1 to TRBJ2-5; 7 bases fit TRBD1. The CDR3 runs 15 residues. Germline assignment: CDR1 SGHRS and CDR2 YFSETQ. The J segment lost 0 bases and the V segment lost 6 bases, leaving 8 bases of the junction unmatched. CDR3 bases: TGCGCCAGCACCCTATCGACAGGGCACCAAGAGACCCAGTACTTC. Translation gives CASTLSTGHQETQYF.

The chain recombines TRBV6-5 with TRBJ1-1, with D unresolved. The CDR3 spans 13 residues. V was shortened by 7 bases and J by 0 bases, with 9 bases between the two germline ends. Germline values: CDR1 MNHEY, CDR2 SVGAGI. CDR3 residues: CASKFQVNTEAFF. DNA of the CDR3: TGTGCCAGCAAATTCCAGGTGAACACTGAAGCTTTCTTT.

The chain's CDR3 is CASSLVAGQLNGYTF. The CDR3 region has the DNA TGTGCCAGCAGTCTCGTTGCGGGGCAGCTTAATGGCTACACCTTC. J is TRBJ1-2 and V is TRBV27, with a tentative D call TRBD1 (5 bases). Germline V gives CDR1 MNHEY, CDR2 SMNVEV (reference sequence). V was cut by 5 bases and J by 6 bases, with 19 bases left in between. This CDR3 has 15 amino acids.

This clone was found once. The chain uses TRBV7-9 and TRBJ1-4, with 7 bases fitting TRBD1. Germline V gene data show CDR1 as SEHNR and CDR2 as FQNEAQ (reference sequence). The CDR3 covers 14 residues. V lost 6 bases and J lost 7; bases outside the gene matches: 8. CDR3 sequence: CASREQGFREKLFF. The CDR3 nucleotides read TGTGCCAGCAGAGAACAGGGGTTTCGTGAAAAACTGTTTTTT. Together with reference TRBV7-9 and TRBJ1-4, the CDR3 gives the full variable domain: DTGVSQNPRHKITKRGQNVTFRCDPISEHNRLYWYRQTLGQGPEFLTYFQNEAQLEKSRLLSDRFSAERPKGSFSTLEIQRTEQGDSAMYLCASREQGFREKLFFGSGTQLSVL.

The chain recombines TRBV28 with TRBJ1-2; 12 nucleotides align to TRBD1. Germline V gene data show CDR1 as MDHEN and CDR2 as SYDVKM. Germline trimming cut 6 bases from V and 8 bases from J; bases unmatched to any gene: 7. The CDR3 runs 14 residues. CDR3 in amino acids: CASSPGQGAAGYTF. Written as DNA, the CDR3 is TGTGCCAGCAGCCCGGGACAGGGGGCGGCCGGCTACACCTTC.

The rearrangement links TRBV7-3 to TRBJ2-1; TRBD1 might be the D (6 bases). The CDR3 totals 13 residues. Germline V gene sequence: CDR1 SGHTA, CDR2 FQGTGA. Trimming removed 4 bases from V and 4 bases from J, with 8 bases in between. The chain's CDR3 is CASSSDRYNEQFF. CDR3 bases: TGTGCCAGCAGCTCAGACAGGTACAATGAGCAGTTCTTC.